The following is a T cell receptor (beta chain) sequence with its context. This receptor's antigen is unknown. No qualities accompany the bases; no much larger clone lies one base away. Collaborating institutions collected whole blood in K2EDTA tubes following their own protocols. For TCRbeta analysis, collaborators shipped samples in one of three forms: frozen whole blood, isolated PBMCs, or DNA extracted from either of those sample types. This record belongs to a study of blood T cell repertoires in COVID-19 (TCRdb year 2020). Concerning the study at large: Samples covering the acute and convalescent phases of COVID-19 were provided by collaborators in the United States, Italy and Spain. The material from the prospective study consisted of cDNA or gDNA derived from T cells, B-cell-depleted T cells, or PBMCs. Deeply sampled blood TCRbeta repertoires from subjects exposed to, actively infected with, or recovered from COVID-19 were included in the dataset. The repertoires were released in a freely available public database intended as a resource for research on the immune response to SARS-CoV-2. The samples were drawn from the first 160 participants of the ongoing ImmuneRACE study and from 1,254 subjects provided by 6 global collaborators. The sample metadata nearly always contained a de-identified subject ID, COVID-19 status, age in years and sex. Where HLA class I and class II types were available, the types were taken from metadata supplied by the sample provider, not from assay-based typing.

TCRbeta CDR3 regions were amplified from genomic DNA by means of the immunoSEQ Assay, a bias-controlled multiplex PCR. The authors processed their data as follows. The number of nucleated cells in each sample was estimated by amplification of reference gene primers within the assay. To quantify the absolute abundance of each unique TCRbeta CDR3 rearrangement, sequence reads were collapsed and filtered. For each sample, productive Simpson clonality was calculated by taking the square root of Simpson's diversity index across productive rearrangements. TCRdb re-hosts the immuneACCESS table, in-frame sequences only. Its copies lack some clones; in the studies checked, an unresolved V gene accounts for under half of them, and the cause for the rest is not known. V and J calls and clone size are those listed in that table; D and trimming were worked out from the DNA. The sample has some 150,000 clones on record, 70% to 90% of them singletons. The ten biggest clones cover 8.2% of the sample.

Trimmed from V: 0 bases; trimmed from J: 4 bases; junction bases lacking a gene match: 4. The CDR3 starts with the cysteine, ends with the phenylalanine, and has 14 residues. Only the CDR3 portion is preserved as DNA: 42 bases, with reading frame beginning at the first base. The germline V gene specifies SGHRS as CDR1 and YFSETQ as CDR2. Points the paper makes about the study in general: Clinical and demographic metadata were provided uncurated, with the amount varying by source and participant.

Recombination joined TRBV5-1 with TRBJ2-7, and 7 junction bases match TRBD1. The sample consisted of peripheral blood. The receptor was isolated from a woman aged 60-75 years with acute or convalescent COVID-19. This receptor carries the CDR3 CASSLGDSLYEQYF. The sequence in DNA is TGCGCCAGCAGCTTGGGGGACAGCCTGTACGAGCAGTACTTC.